This T cell receptor (beta chain) was profiled in a study of blood T cell repertoires in COVID-19. Study-wide background: Samples taken during acute and convalescent COVID-19 were collected in the United States, Italy and Spain.

Assay used: immunoSEQ multiplex PCR; TCRdb lists only in-frame clones, some missing. Of 150,000 to 200,000 clones listed, roughly four fifths are singletons. Germline CDR1 SGHNT, CDR2 YENEEA. The CDR3 loop spans 17 amino acids. J gave up 1 base and V 1 base, and 7 bases lay outside the gene matches. This TCR was recovered from a middle-aged man who had recovered from COVID-19. The chain employs TRBV11-3 and TRBJ1-5; 7 nucleotides align to TRBD1. Specimen: PBMCs or T cells enriched from blood (not recorded which). The CDR3 DNA is TGTGCCAGCAGCTTAGTCCCAGGGGGAGGAAGCAATCAGCCCCAGCATTTT. Encoded protein: CASSLVPGGGSNQPQHF.